The clone carrying this T cell receptor (beta chain) was recorded only once. Other nucleotide sequences in the sample specify the same CDR3. In the authors' methods: Amplification with reference gene primers provided the estimates of nucleated cell counts. Libraries were prepared by immunoSEQ multiplex PCR; TCRdb keeps only in-frame clonotypes and omits some of them. That table furnishes V, J and clone size, whereas the DNA furnished D and trimming. This repertoire shows 400,000 to 550,000 clones, about 85% found once; its top ten account for nearly 2%. This sample stems from a study of blood T cell repertoires in COVID-19. Whole-study context: Samples taken during acute and convalescent COVID-19 were collected in the United States, Italy and Spain. T cells, B-cell-depleted T cells, or PBMCs supplied cDNA or gDNA.

V gave up 1 base and J gave up 3 bases, with 10 bases separating them. This CDR3 has 14 residues. Germline V CDR1 and CDR2: LGHDT, YNNKEL (reference sequence). This clonotype was obtained from a woman in her late teens or twenties with acute COVID-19. Sequenced input: PBMCs or T cells enriched from blood (not recorded which). The rearrangement links TRBV3-1 (or the pseudogene TRBV3-2) to TRBJ2-7; D perhaps matches TRBD2 (6 bases). CDR3 DNA: TGTGCCAGCAGCCAAGCCGGGGGAAGCTACGAGCAGTACTTC. Its translation: CASSQAGGSYEQYF.